Given below is one T cell receptor beta chain in context. This entry belongs to a study of CD4 T cells in relation to SARS-CoV-2 and coronaviruses. Study-wide context: The HLA restriction of the shared crossreactive spike epitopes was mapped.

The data were produced by immunoSEQ multiplex PCR, yet TCRdb's version contains in-frame clones alone and is incomplete. This repertoire shows about 68,000 clones, 90% to 95% found once; its top ten account for around 0.23%. CD4+ T cells from unexposed donors were obtained before the COVID-19 pandemic (2011-2018). The CDR3 has 14 residues. V was clipped by 5 bases and J by 2 bases, with 10 bases between them. Germline V gene lookup returns CDR1 SGHTA and CDR2 FQGTGA. This receptor was identified in a human donor in good health. The material sequenced was naive CD4+ T cells from PBMCs. Subset specified: naive CD4+ T cells isolated by negative enrichment. The V and J genes are TRBV7-3 and TRBJ2-1; maybe TRBD1 (6 bases). The CDR3 DNA sequence: TGTGCCAGCAGCCTCTCAGGGGCCTACAATGAGCAGTTCTTC. Protein product: CASSLSGAYNEQFF. Together with reference TRBV7-3 and TRBJ2-1, the CDR3 gives the full variable domain: GAGVSQTPSNKVTEKGKYVELRCDPISGHTALYWYRQSLGQGPEFLIYFQGTGAADDSGLPNDRFFAVRPEGSVSTLKIQRTERGDSAVYLCASSLSGAYNEQFFGPGTRLTVL.